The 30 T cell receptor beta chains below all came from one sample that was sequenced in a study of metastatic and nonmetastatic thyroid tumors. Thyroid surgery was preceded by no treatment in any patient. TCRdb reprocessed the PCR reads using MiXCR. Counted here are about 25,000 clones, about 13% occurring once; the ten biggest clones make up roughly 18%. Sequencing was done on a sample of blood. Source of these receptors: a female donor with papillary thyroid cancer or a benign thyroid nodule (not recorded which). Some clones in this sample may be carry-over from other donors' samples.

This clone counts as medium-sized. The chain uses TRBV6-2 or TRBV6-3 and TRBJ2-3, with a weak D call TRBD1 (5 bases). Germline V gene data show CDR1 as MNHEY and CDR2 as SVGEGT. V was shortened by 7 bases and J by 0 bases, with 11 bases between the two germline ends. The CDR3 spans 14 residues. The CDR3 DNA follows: TGTGCCAGCACCCCAGGGTATAGCACAGATACGCAGTATTTT. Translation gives CASTPGYSTDTQYF.

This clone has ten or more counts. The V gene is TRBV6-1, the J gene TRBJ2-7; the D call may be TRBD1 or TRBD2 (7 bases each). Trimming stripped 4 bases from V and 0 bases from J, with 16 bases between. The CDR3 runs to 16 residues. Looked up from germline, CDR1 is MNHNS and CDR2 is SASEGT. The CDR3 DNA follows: TGTGCCAGCAGTGCCCGACAGGGAGGGGACTCCTACGAGCAGTACTTC. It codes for CASSARQGGDSYEQYF.

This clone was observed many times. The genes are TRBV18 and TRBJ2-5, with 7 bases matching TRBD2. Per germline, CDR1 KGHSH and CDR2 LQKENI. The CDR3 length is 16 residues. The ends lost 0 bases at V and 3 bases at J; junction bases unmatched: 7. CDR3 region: CASSPPRERWEETQYF. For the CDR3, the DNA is TGTGCCAGCTCACCACCGCGGGAGAGGTGGGAAGAGACCCAGTACTTC. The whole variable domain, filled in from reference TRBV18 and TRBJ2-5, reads NAGVMQNPRHLVRRRGQEARLRCSPMKGHSHVYWYRQLPEEGLKFMVYLQKENIIDESGMPKERFSAEFPKEGPSILRIQQVVRGDSAAYFCASSPPRERWEETQYFGPGTRLLVL.

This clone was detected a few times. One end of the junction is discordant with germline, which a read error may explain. The CDR3 region has the DNA TGTGCCAGCAGTTACGGGACTAGCATACAAGGGACCCAGTACTTC. Amino acids: CASSYGTSIQGTQYF. This chain joins TRBV6-6 and TRBJ2-5, with 9 bases that match TRBD2. Germline V lookup: CDR1 MNHNY, CDR2 SVGAGI (reference sequence). This CDR3 is 15 amino acids long.

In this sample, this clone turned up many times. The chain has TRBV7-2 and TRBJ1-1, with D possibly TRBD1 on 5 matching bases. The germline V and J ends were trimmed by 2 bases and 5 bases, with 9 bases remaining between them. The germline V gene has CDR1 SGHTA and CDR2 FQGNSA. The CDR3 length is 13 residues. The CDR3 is CASSLRGRTEAFF. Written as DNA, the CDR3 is TGTGCCAGCAGCTTACGGGGGAGGACTGAAGCTTTCTTT. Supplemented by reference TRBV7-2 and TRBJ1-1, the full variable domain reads GAGVSQSPSNKVTEKGKDVELRCDPISGHTALYWYRQSLGQGLEFLIYFQGNSAPDKSGLPSDRFSAERTGGSVSTLTIQRTQQEDSAVYLCASSLRGRTEAFFGQGTRLTVV.

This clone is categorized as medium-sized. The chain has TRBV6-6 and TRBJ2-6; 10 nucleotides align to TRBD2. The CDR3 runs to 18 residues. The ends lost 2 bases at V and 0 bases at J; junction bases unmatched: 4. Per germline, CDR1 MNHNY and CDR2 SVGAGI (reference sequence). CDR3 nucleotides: TGTGCCAGCAGTTACAAACTAGCGGGGTACTCTGGGGCCAACGTCCTGACTTTC. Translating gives CASSYKLAGYSGANVLTF.

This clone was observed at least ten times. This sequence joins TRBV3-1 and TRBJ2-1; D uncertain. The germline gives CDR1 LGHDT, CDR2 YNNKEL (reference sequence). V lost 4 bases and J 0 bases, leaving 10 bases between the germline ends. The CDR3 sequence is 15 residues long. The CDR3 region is CASSPTPSSYNEQFF. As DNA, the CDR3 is TGTGCCAGCAGCCCCACTCCGAGCTCCTACAATGAGCAGTTCTTC.

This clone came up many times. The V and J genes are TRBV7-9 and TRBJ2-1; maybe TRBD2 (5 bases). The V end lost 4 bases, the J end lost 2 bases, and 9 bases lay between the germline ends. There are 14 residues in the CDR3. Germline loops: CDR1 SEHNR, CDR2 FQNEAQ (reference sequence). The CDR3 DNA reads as TGTGCCAGCAGCTCTATCGGGACCTACAATGAGCAGTTCTTC. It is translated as CASSSIGTYNEQFF.

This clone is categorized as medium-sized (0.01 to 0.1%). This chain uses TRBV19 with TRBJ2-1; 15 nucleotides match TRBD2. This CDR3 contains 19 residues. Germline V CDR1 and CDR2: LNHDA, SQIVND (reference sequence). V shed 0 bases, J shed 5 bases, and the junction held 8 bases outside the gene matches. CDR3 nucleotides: TGTGCCAGTAGTATAGATCTTTGGGGACTAGCGGGAGGAAACAATGAGCAGTTCTTC. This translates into CASSIDLWGLAGGNNEQFF.

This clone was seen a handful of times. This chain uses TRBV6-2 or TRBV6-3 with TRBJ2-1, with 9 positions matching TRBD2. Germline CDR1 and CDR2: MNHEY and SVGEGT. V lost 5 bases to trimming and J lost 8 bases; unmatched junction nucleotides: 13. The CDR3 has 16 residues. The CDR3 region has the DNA TGTGCCAGCAGTCCGGGACTAGCTGGTTCACGGGATGAGCAGTTCTTC. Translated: CASSPGLAGSRDEQFF.

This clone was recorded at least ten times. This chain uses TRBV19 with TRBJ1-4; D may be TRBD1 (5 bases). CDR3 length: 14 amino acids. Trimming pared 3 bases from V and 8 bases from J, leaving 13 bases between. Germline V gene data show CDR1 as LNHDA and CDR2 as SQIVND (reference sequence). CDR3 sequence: CASSIGGLAEKLFF. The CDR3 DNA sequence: TGTGCCAGTAGTATCGGGGGTTTAGCCGAAAAACTGTTTTTT.

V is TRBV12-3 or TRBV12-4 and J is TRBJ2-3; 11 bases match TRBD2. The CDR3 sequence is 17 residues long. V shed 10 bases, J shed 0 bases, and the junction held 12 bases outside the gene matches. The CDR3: CANSGVRTSGSTDTQYF. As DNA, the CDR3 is TGTGCCAACAGCGGAGTCCGGACTAGCGGGAGCACAGATACGCAGTATTTT.

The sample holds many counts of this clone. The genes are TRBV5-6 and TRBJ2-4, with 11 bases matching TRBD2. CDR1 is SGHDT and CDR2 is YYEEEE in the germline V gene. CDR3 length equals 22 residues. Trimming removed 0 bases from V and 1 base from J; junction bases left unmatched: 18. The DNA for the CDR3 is TGTGCCAGCAGCTTGGCGGTAGCGGGAGGGCCTGAAATTGGTAAGGCCAAAAACATTCAGTACTTC. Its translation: CASSLAVAGGPEIGKAKNIQYF.

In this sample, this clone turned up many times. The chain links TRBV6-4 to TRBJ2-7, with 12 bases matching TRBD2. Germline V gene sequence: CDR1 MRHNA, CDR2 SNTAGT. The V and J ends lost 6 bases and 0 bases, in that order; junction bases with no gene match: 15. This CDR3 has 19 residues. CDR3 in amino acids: CASRTPSRTSGTSSYEQYF. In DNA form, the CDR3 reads TGTGCCAGCAGGACCCCTAGCCGGACTAGCGGGACCTCCTCCTACGAGCAGTACTTC.

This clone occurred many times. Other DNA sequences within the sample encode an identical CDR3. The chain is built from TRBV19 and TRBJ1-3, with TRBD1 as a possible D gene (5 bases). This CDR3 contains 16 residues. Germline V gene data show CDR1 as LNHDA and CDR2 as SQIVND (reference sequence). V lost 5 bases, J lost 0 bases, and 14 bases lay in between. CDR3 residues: CASSFSQGVSGNTIYF. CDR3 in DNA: TGTGCCAGTAGTTTCAGTCAGGGCGTCTCTGGAAACACCATATATTTT.

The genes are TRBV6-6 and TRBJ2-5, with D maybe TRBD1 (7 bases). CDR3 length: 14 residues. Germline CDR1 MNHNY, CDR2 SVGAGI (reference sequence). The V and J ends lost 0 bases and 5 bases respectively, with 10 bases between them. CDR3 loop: CASSYSTGRETQYF. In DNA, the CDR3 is TGTGCCAGCAGTTACTCGACAGGGAGGGAGACCCAGTACTTC.

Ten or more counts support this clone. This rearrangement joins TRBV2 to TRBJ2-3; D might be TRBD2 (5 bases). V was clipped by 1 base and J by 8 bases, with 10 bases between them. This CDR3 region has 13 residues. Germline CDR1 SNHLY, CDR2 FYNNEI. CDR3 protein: CASSEDSSTTQYF. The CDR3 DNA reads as TGTGCCAGCAGTGAAGATTCTAGCACTACGCAGTATTTT.

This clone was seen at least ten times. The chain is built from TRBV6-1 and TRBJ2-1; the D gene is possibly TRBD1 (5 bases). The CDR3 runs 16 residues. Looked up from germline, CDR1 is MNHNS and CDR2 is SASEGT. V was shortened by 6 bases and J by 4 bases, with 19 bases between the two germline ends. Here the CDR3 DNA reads TGTGCCAGCAGGGGGATGGACACCCGATTGTACAATGAGCAGTTCTTC. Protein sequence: CASRGMDTRLYNEQFF.

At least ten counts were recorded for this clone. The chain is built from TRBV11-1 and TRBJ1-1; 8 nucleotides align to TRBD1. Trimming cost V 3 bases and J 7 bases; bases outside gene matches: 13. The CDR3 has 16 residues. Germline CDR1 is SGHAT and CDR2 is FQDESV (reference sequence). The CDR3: CASSFSGGLITGEAFF. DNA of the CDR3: TGTGCCAGCAGCTTCTCAGGGGGCCTCATAACAGGTGAAGCTTTCTTT.

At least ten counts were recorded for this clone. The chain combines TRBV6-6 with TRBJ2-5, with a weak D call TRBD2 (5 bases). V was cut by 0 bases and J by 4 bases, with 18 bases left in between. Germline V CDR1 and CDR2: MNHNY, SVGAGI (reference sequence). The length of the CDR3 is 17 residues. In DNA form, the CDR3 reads TGTGCCAGCAGTTACTCGTCCACGACGTGGGCGGGAGAGACCCAGTACTTC. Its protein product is CASSYSSTTWAGETQYF.

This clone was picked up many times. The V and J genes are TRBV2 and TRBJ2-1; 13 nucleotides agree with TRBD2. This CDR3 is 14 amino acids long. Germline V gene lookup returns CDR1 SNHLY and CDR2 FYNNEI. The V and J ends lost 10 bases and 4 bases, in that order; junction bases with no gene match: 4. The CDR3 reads CATGTSGKYNEQFF. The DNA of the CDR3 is TGTGCCACCGGGACTAGCGGGAAATACAATGAGCAGTTCTTC.

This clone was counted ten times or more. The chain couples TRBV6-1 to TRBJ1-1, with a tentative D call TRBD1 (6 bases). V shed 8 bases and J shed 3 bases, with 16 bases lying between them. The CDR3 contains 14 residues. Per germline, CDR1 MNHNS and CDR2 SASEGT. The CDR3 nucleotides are TGTGCCAGCTCGTGGAGAACAGGGCACACTGAAGCTTTCTTT. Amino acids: CASSWRTGHTEAFF.

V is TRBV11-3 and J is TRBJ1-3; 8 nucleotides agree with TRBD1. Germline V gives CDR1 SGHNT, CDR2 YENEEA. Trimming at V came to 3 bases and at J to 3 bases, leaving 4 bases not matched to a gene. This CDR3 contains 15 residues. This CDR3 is CASSFAGGIGNTIYF. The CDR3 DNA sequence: TGTGCCAGCAGCTTCGCAGGGGGCATTGGAAACACCATATATTTT. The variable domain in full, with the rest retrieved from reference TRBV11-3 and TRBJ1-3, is EAGVVQSPRYKIIEKKQPVAFWCNPISGHNTLYWYLQNLGQGPELLIRYENEEAVDDSQLPKDRFSAERLKGVDSTLKIQPAELGDSAVYLCASSFAGGIGNTIYFGEGSWLTVV.

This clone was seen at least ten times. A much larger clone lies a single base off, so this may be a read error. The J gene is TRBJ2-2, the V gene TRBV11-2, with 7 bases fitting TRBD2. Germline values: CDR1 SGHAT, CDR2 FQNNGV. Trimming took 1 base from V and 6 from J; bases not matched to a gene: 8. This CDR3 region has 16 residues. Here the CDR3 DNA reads TGTGCCAGCAGCTTAGTGGTGGGAGGGCCGTCCGGGGAGCTGTTTTTT. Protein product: CASSLVVGGPSGELFF.

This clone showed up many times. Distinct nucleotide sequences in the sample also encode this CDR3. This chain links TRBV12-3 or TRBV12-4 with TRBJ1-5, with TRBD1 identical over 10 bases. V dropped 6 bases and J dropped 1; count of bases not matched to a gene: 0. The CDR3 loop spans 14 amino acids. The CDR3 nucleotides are TGTGCCAGCAGGGACAGGGGGAGCAATCAGCCCCAGCATTTT. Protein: CASRDRGSNQPQHF.

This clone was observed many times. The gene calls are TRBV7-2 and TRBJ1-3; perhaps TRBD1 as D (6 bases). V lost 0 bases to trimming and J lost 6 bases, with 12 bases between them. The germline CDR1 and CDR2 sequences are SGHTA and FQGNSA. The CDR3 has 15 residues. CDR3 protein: CASSLATGLSNTIYF. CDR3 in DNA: TGTGCCAGCAGCTTAGCAACAGGGCTATCAAACACCATATATTTT. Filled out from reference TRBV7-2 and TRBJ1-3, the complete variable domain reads GAGVSQSPSNKVTEKGKDVELRCDPISGHTALYWYRQSLGQGLEFLIYFQGNSAPDKSGLPSDRFSAERTGGSVSTLTIQRTQQEDSAVYLCASSLATGLSNTIYFGEGSWLTVV.

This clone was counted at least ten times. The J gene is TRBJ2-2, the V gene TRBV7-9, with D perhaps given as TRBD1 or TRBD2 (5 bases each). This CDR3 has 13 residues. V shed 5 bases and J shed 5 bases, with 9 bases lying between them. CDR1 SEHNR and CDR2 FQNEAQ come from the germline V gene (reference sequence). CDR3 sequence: CASSLEGTGELFF. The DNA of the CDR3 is TGTGCCAGCAGCCTCGAGGGGACCGGGGAGCTGTTTTTT. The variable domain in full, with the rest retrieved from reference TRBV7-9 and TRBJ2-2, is DTGVSQNPRHKITKRGQNVTFRCDPISEHNRLYWYRQTLGQGPEFLTYFQNEAQLEKSRLLSDRFSAERPKGSFSTLEIQRTEQGDSAMYLCASSLEGTGELFFGEGSRLTVL.

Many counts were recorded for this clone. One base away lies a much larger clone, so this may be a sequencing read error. This chain's CDR3 is CASSGGQGEERYF. The CDR3 DNA is TGTGCCAGCAGCGGGGGACAGGGCGAAGAGCGGTACTTC. The gene calls are TRBV7-9 and TRBJ2-7, with 9 bases that match TRBD1. Germline CDR1 SEHNR, CDR2 FQNEAQ (reference sequence). The CDR3 covers 13 residues.

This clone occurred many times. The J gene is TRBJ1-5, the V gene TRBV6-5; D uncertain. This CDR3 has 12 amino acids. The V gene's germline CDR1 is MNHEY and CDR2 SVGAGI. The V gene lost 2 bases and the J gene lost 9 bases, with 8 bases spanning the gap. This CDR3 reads CASSYRGGPQHF. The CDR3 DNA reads TGTGCCAGCAGTTACCGTGGAGGGCCCCAGCATTTT.

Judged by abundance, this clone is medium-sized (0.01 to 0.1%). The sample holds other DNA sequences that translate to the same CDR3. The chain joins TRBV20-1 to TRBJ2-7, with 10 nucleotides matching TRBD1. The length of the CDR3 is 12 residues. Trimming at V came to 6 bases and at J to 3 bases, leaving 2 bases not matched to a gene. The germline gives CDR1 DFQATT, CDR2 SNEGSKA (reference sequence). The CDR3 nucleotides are TGCAGTGCCCGGGACAGGGGCTACGAGCAGTACTTC. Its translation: CSARDRGYEQYF.